The clone carrying this T cell receptor (beta chain) has more than one count but fewer than ten. The same CDR3 is also encoded by other DNA sequences in this sample. Original methodology: Reference gene primer amplification gave estimated nucleated cell counts. Clones were sequenced by immunoSEQ multiplex PCR, and TCRdb holds only the in-frame ones, with some missing. The DNA gave D and trimming, while V, J and clone size come from that table. Here the sample spans roughly 500,000 clones, 88% being singletons. Either two negative PCRs, clearance, or symptom resolution qualified Cohort 3 donors as recovered. This sample is part of a study of blood T cell repertoires in COVID-19. Overall study: Italy, Spain and the United States were the sources of the convalescent and acute COVID-19 samples.

Sequencing was done on a sample of PBMCs or T cells enriched from blood (not recorded which). This clonotype was sampled from a woman between 35 and 50 years old who had recovered from COVID-19.

CDR3 nucleotides: TGTGCCAGCAGTGAGAAGCTAGTATCCTACAATGAGCAGTTCTTC. This gives the protein CASSEKLVSYNEQFF. This sequence joins TRBV2 and TRBJ2-1; D is ambiguous. V lost 3 bases to trimming and J lost 1 base, with 10 bases between them. Germline lookup yields CDR1 SNHLY and CDR2 FYNNEI. The CDR3 is 15 residues long.